Listed below are T cell receptor beta chains from one sample, sequenced in a study of cytomegalovirus exposure and HLA in healthy donors. Sequencing used immunoSEQ multiplex PCR; TCRdb keeps in-frame clones, though not all of them. The sample includes approximately 200,000 clones, about 79% of them seen just once. Sequencing used PBMCs. All receptors derive from a man aged 18 to 35 in good health and CMV-seronegative. CDR3s include the opening cysteine and the closing phenylalanine or tryptophan. A D gene is named only where the DNA matches it firmly. Not all rows give a size; the values are once, few, many and, for expanded clones, a class.

.	TRBV7-7	TRBD2	TRBJ2-7	CASSPRTSFPYEQYF	TGTGCTAGCAGCCCCCGGACTAGCTTTCCCTACGAGCAGTACTTC
.	TRBV28	TRBD1	TRBJ1-1	CASRRTGQNTEAFF	TGTGCCAGCAGACGGACAGGGCAGAACACTGAAGCTTTCTTT
.	TRBV5-8	.	TRBJ1-4	CASSLIGRSDTNEKLFF	TGTGCCAGCAGCTTGATCGGCAGGTCCGACACTAATGAAAAACTGTTTTTT
.	TRBV28	TRBD1	TRBJ1-5	CASSLSRGLQPQHF	TGTGCCAGCAGTTTATCCAGGGGGCTTCAGCCCCAGCATTTT
.	TRBV5-6	.	TRBJ1-5	CASSLRLYGNQPQHF	TGTGCCAGCAGCTTGCGGTTATATGGCAATCAGCCCCAGCATTTT
.	TRBV6-5	.	TRBJ1-5	CASSYDRNDQPQHF	TGTGCCAGCAGTTACGACAGGAACGACCAGCCCCAGCATTTT
few	TRBV5-8	TRBD1	TRBJ1-4	CASSRDRDVGEKLFF	TGTGCCAGCAGCCGCGACAGGGACGTTGGTGAAAAACTGTTTTTT
.	TRBV28	TRBD1	TRBJ1-4	CASSPGQWINEKLFF	TGTGCCAGCAGTCCGGGACAGTGGATTAATGAAAAACTGTTTTTT
.	TRBV30	TRBD1	TRBJ1-5	CAWNRGGDSNQPQHF	TGTGCCTGGAACAGGGGGGGGGATAGCAATCAGCCCCAGCATTTT
.	TRBV30	.	TRBJ1-1	CAWSQGGTEAFF	TGTGCCTGGAGTCAGGGCGGCACTGAAGCTTTCTTT
few	TRBV27	.	TRBJ2-1	CASTQWGGAINEQFF	TGTGCCAGCACCCAATGGGGGGGGGCGATCAATGAGCAGTTCTTC